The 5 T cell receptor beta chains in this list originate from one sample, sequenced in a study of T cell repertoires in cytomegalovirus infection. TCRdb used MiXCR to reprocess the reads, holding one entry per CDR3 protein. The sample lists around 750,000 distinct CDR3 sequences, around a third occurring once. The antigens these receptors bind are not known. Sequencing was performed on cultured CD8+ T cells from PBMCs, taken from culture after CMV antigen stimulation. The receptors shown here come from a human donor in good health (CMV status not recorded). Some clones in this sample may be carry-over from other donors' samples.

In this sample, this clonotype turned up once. CDR3 protein: CSVWYEKLFF. The CDR3 DNA follows: TGCAGCGTGTGGTATGAAAAACTGTTTTTT. This chain uses TRBV29-1 with TRBJ1-4; D not certain. Germline V gene sequence: CDR1 SQVTM, CDR2 ANQGSEA. The CDR3 is 10 amino acids. Trimming took off 6 bases at V and 6 bases at J, with 5 bases between the two ends.

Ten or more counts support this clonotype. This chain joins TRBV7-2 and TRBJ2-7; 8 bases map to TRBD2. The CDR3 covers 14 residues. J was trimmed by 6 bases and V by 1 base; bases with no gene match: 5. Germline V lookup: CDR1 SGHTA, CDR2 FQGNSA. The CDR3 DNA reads TGTGCCAGCAGCTTAGATGCGCGGGGGGTCGAGCAGTACGTC. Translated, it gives CASSLDARGVEQYV.

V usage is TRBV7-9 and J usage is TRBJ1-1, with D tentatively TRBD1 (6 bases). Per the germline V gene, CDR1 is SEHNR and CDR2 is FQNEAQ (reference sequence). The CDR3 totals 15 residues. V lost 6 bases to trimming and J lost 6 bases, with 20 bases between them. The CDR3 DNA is TGTGCCAGCAGATCGCCCCTGGGGGCAGGTTCTGAAGCTTTCTTT. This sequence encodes CASRSPLGAGSEAFF. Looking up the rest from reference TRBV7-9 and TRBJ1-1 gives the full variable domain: DTGVSQNPRHKITKRGQNVTFRCDPISEHNRLYWYRQTLGQGPEFLTYFQNEAQLEKSRLLSDRFSAERPKGSFSTLEIQRTEQGDSAMYLCASRSPLGAGSEAFFGQGTRLTVV.

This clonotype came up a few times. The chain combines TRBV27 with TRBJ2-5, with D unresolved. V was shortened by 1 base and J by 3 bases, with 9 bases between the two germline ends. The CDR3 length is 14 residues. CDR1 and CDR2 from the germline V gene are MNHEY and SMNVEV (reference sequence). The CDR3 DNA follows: TGTGCCAGCAGTTTATTTCGGGCGGAAGAGACCCAGTACTTC. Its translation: CASSLFRAEETQYF.

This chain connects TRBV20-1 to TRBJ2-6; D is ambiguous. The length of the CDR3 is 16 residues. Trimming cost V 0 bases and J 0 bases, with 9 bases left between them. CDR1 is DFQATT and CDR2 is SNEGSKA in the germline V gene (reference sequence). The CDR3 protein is CSARDHFSSGANVLTF. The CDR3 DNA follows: TGCAGTGCTAGAGATCATTTTTCCTCTGGGGCCAACGTCCTGACTTTC.